This T cell receptor (beta chain) was sequenced for a study of post-analysis software for immune sequencing data. General study results and limits: Included in a set of a handful of TRBV segments more frequent in patients than controls were TRBV5-6, TRBV5-1 and TRBV20-1. Significantly lower normalized Chao1 diversity was found in patients with multiple sclerosis relative to controls.

Unique molecular identifiers were carried by the TCR beta cDNA libraries. TCRdb independently ran MiXCR on the PCR reads; one entry per CDR3 protein. Of 650,000 to 850,000 distinct CDR3 sequences listed, approximately 53% were seen once; the top ten hold under 6%. As concerns this clonotype: Antigen unknown.

The CDR3 has 15 amino acids. Per germline, CDR1 SQVTM and CDR2 ANQGSEA. V lost 0 bases to trimming and J lost 4 bases; unmatched junction nucleotides: 8. The gene calls are TRBV29-1 and TRBJ2-7; 8 bases fit TRBD2. The sequenced sample consisted of blood. The source is a girl aged 10-17 years with multiple sclerosis. The CDR3 loop is CSVEDRTGGVYEQYF. The CDR3 DNA reads TGCAGCGTTGAAGATAGGACGGGAGGGGTTTACGAGCAGTACTTC.